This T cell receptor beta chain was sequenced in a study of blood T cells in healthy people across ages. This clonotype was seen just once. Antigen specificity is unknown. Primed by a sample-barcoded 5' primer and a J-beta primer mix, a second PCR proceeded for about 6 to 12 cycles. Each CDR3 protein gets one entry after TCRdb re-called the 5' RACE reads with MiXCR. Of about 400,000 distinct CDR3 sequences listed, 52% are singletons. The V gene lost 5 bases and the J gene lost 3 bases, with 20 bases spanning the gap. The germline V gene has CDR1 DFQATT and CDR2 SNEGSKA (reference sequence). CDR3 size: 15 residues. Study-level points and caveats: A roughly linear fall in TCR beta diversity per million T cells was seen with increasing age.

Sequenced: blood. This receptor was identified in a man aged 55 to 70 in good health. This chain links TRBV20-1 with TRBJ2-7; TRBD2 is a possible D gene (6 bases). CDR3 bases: TGCAGTGCTCGCGACGGGGCGCGGGGACTCTACGAGCAGTACTTC. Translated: CSARDGARGLYEQYF.